What follows are 15 T cell receptor beta chains derived from one specimen sequenced in a study of identical twins. TCRdb itself ran the 5' RACE reads through MiXCR, one entry per CDR3 protein. The data show approximately 500,000 distinct CDR3 sequences, 15% seen once. In addition, the sample was reused for a study of yellow fever vaccine responses in identical twins.

The source material was CD4+ T cells sorted from blood. Source of these receptors: a woman between 18 and 29 years old in good health.

This clonotype was seen at least ten times. The chain links TRBV12-3 or TRBV12-4 to TRBJ2-5; possible D gene TRBD2, 5 bases. This CDR3 is 14 amino acids long. V was shortened by 7 bases and J by 3 bases, with 15 bases between the two germline ends. CDR3 in DNA: TGTGCCAGCAACAAGGTGAACGGGGAAGAGACCCAGTACTTC. This codes for CASNKVNGEETQYF.

This clonotype has only a few counts. CDR3 sequence reads: CSARGTGNYGYTF. Written as DNA, the CDR3 is TGCAGTGCTAGAGGGACAGGCAACTATGGCTACACCTTC. The chain carries TRBV20-1 and TRBJ1-2; TRBD1 matches 7 bases. CDR3 length: 13 residues. Per germline, CDR1 DFQATT and CDR2 SNEGSKA (reference sequence). V trimming: 1 base; J trimming: 2 bases; junction bases outside the gene matches: 1.

The sample holds many counts of this clonotype. This chain connects TRBV9 to TRBJ1-1; D is uncertain. The V gene lost 0 bases and the J gene lost 1 base, with 4 bases spanning the gap. Germline V gene data show CDR1 as SGDLS and CDR2 as YYNGEE. This CDR3 region has 13 residues. As DNA, the CDR3 is TGTGCCAGCAGCGTAGGGTCGAACACTGAAGCTTTCTTT. Protein sequence: CASSVGSNTEAFF.

This clonotype was counted between two and nine times. V is TRBV3-1 and J is TRBJ2-1; D not resolved. CDR3 size: 12 residues. Germline V gene data show CDR1 as LGHDT and CDR2 as YNNKEL (reference sequence). V was clipped by 1 base and J by 11 bases, with 9 bases between them. In DNA, the CDR3 is TGTGCCAGCAGCCAAGGTAGCCCCCAGCAGTTCTTC. Residues: CASSQGSPQQFF.

This clonotype was counted between two and nine times. The rearrangement joins TRBV4-1 to TRBJ1-5; TRBD1 matches 8 bases. J lost 1 base, V lost 1 base, and 12 bases had no gene match. This CDR3 comprises 19 residues. The germline V gene has CDR1 MGHRA and CDR2 YSYEKL. CDR3 nucleotide sequence: TGCGCCAGCAGCCAAGTCACAGGGGGGTCGGTAGGGAGCAATCAGCCCCAGCATTTT. This translates into CASSQVTGGSVGSNQPQHF.

Notes on this clonotype: Compared with germline, one end of the junction differs, possibly owing to a read error. The genes are TRBV10-3 and TRBJ2-1; D remains unclear. The CDR3 is 13 residues long. Germline CDR1 ENHRY, CDR2 SYGVKD. The CDR3 nucleotides are TGTGCCGTCAGTGAGTCGAGTCAAGGTGAGCAGTTCTTC. Its protein is CAVSESSQGEQFF.

The V and J genes are TRBV19 and TRBJ2-1; the D is unclear. This CDR3 has 14 residues. CDR1 and CDR2 (germline): LNHDA, SQIVND (reference sequence). V was clipped by 6 bases and J by 0 bases, with 9 bases between them. The CDR3: CASRSGFSYNEQFF. CDR3 nucleotide sequence: TGTGCCAGTAGGTCCGGATTCTCCTACAATGAGCAGTTCTTC.

The table lists this clonotype with a few counts. The J gene is TRBJ2-2, the V gene TRBV19; 7 nucleotides align to TRBD1. V lost 5 bases and J lost 0; bases outside the gene matches: 9. This CDR3 has 17 residues. Germline loops: CDR1 LNHDA, CDR2 SQIVND (reference sequence). The CDR3 DNA follows: TGTGCCAGTAGTCGGGGTGGGACAGCATCGAACACCGGGGAGCTGTTTTTT. Translation gives CASSRGGTASNTGELFF.

This clonotype has more than one count but fewer than ten. This rearrangement joins TRBV5-1 to TRBJ2-7; D may be TRBD1 (6 bases). This CDR3 is 14 amino acids long. The germline CDR1 and CDR2 sequences are SGHRS and YFSETQ. The V and J ends lost 3 bases and 7 bases respectively, with 17 bases between them. CDR3 coding DNA: TGCGCCAGCAGCTGGGGACATACCGGATGGGAGCAGTACTTC. Protein sequence: CASSWGHTGWEQYF.

The J gene is TRBJ2-1, the V gene TRBV20-1, with D hard to call. Trimming removed 2 bases at V and 5 bases at J, with 13 bases between. The CDR3 consists of 14 residues. The germline CDR1 and CDR2 sequences are DFQATT and SNEGSKA (reference sequence). Here the CDR3 DNA reads TGCAGTGCTAGACGGGCGAGTACAGACAATGAGCAGTTCTTC. Its protein is CSARRASTDNEQFF.

This clonotype was counted a few times. The chain employs TRBV5-1 and TRBJ2-1, with D maybe TRBD1 (5 bases). Trimming removed 5 bases at V and 4 bases at J, with 16 bases between. This CDR3 spans 15 amino acids. The germline V gene has CDR1 SGHRS and CDR2 YFSETQ. In nucleotides, the CDR3 is TGCGCCAGCAGTTCAATAGGGGCTGGGTACAATGAGCAGTTCTTC. It translates to CASSSIGAGYNEQFF.

This clonotype was counted between two and nine times. This chain uses TRBV5-1 with TRBJ2-1; 14 bases map to TRBD2. Germline CDR1 reads SGHRS; CDR2 reads YFSETQ. V shed 6 bases and J 2 bases; nucleotides not matched to a gene: 10. This CDR3 comprises 18 residues. CDR3 in amino acids: CASTYGTSGGQTYNEQFF. CDR3 nucleotides: TGCGCCAGCACTTACGGGACTAGCGGGGGCCAGACCTACAATGAGCAGTTCTTC.

This chain connects TRBV18 to TRBJ2-1, with 7 bases fitting TRBD1. J was trimmed by 2 bases and V by 4 bases; bases with no gene match: 2. This CDR3 has 14 residues. Per germline, CDR1 KGHSH and CDR2 LQKENI. The CDR3 DNA reads as TGTGCCAGCTCACAACAGGGGACCTACAATGAGCAGTTCTTC. It yields the protein CASSQQGTYNEQFF.

This rearrangement joins TRBV10-3 to TRBJ1-1; TRBD1 matches 7 bases. Germline V lookup: CDR1 ENHRY, CDR2 SYGVKD. CDR3 length: 13 amino acids. Trimming took 6 bases from V and 5 from J; bases not matched to a gene: 6. CDR3 in amino acids: CAIRSDRDTEAFF. As DNA, the CDR3 is TGTGCCATCAGAAGCGACAGGGATACTGAAGCTTTCTTT.

This clonotype showed up just a few times. The chain employs TRBV28 and TRBJ2-1; 10 bases line up with TRBD2. The J segment lost 5 bases and the V segment lost 5 bases, leaving 9 bases of the junction unmatched. This CDR3 contains 16 residues. From germline, CDR1 is MDHEN and CDR2 SYDVKM. Written as DNA, the CDR3 is TGTGCCAGCAGTCCTCTAGCGGGGGCCAAAAACAATGAGCAGTTCTTC. It translates to CASSPLAGAKNNEQFF.